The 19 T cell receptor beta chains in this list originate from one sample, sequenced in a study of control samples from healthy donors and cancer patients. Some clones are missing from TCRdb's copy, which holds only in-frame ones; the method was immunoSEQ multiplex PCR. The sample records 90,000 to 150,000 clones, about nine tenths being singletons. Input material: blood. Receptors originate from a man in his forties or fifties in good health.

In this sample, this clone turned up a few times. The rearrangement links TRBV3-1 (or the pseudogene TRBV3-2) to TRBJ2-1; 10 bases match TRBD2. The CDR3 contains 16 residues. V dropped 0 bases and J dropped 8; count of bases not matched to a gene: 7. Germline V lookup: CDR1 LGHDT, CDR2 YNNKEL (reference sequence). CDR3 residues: CASSQEKRGGLDEQFF. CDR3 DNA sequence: TGTGCCAGCAGCCAAGAGAAGCGGGGGGGCCTCGATGAGCAGTTCTTC.

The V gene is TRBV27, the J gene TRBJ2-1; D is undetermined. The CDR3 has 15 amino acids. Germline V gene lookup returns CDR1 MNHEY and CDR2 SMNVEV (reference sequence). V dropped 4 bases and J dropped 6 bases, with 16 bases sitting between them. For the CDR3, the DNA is TGTGCCAGCAGTTCACCAGGAAGGCGCATCAATGAGCAGTTCTTC. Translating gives CASSSPGRRINEQFF.

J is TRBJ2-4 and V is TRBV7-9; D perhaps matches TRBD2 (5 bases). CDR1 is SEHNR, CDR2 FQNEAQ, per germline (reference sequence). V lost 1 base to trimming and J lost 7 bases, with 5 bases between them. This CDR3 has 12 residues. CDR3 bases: TGTGCCAGCAGCTTAGAGCGGAACATTCAGTACTTC. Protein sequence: CASSLERNIQYF.

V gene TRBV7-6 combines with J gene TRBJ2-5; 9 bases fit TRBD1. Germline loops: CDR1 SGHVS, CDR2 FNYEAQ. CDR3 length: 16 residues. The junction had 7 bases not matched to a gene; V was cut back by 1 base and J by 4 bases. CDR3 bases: TGTGCCAGCAGCTTAGGAGGGACAGGGTTGGCAGAGACCCAGTACTTC. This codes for CASSLGGTGLAETQYF. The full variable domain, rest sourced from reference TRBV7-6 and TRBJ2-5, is GAGVSQSPRYKVTKRGQDVALRCDPISGHVSLYWYRQALGQGPEFLTYFNYEAQQDKSGLPNDRFSAERPEGSISTLTIQRTEQRDSAMYRCASSLGGTGLAETQYFGPGTRLLVL.

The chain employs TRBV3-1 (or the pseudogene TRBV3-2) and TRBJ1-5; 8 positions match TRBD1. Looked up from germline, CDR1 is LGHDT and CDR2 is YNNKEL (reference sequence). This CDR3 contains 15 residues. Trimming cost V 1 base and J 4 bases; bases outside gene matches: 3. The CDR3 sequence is CASSQGQGINQPQHF. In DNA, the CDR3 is TGTGCCAGCAGCCAAGGACAGGGGATTAATCAGCCCCAGCATTTT.

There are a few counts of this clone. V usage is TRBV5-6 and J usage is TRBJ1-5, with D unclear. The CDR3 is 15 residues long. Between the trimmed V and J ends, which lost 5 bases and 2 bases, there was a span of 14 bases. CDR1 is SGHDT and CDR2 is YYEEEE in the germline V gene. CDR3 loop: CASSTYSGGNQPQHF. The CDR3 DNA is TGTGCCAGCAGTACGTACTCCGGAGGCAATCAGCCCCAGCATTTT. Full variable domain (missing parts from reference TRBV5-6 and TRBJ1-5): DAGVTQSPTHLIKTRGQQVTLRCSPKSGHDTVSWYQQALGQGPQFIFQYYEEEERQRGNFPDRFSGHQFPNYSSELNVNALLLGDSALYLCASSTYSGGNQPQHFGDGTRLSIL.

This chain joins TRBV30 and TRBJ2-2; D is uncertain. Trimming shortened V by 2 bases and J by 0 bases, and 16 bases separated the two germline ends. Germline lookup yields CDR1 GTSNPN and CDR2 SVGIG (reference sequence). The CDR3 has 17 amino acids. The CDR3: CAWSFRFGRANTGELFF. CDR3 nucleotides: TGTGCCTGGAGTTTCCGATTTGGACGGGCGAACACCGGGGAGCTGTTTTTT.

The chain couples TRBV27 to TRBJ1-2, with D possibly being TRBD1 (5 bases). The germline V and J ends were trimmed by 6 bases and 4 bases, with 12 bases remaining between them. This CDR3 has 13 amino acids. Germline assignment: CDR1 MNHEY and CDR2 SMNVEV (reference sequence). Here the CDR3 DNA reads TGTGCCAGCAGCCGAGACAGATTCTATGGCTACACCTTC. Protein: CASSRDRFYGYTF.

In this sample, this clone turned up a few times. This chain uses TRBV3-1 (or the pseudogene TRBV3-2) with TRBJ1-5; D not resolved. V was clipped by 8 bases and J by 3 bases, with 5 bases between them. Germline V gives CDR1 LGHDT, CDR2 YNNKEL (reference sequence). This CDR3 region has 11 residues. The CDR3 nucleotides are TGTGCCAGCGGATACAATCAGCCCCAGCATTTT. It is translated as CASGYNQPQHF.

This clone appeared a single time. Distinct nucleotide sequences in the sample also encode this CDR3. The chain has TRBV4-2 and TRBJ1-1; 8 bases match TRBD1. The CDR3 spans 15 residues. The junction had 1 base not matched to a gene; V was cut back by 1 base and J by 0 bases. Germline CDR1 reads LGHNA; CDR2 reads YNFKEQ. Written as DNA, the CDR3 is TGTGCCAGCAGCCAAGGACAGGGGATGAACACTGAAGCTTTCTTT. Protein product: CASSQGQGMNTEAFF.

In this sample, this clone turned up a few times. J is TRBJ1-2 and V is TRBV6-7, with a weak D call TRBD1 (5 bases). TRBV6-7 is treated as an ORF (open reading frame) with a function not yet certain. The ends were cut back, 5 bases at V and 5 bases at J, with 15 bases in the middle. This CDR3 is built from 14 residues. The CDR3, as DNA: TGTGCCAGCAGTCCACTGACAGTAAGTTATGGCTACACCTTC. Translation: CASSPLTVSYGYTF.

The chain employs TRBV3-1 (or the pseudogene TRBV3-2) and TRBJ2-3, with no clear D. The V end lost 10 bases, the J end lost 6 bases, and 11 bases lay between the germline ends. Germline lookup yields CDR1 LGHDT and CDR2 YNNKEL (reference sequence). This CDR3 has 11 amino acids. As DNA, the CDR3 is TGTGCCACCTCACTTAGGGATACGCAGTATTTT. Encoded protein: CATSLRDTQYF.

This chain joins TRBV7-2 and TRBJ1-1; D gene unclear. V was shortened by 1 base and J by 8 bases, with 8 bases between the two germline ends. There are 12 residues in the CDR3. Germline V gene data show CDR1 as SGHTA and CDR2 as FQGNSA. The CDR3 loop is CASSLGQIEAFF. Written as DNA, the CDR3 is TGTGCCAGCAGCTTAGGACAAATAGAAGCTTTCTTT.

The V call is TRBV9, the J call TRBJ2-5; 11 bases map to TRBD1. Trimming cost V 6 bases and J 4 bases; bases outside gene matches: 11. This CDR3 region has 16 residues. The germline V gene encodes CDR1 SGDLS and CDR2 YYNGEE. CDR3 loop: CASTTAGTGGRETQYF. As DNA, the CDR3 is TGTGCCAGCACCACCGCCGGGACAGGGGGGAGAGAGACCCAGTACTTC.

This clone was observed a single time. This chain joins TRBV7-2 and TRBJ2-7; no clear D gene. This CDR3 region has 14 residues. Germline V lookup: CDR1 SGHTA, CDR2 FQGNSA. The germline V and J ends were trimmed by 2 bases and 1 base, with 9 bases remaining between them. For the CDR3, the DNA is TGTGCCAGCAGCTTAACGCTTCTTTCCTACGAGCAGTACTTC. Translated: CASSLTLLSYEQYF. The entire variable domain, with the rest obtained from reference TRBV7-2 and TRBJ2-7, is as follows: GAGVSQSPSNKVTEKGKDVELRCDPISGHTALYWYRQSLGQGLEFLIYFQGNSAPDKSGLPSDRFSAERTGGSVSTLTIQRTQQEDSAVYLCASSLTLLSYEQYFGPGTRLTVT.

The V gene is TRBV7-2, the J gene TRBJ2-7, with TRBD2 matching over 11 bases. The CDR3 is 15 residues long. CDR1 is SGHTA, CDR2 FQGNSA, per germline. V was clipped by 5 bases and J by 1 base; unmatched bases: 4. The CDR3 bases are TGTGCCAGCAGCCGTAGCGGGGGGGCATCCTACGAGCAGTACTTC. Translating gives CASSRSGGASYEQYF.

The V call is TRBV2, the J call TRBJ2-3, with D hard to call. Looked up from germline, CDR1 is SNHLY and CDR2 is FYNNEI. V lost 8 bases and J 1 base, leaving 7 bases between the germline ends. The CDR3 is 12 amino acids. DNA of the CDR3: TGTGCCAGCTTGAGAGGCACAGATACGCAGTATTTT. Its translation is CASLRGTDTQYF.

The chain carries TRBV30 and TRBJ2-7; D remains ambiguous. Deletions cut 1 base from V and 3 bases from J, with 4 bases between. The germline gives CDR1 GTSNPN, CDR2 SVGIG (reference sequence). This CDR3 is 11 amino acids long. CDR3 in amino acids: CAWSAYYEQYF. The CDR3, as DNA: TGTGCCTGGAGTGCATACTACGAGCAGTACTTC.

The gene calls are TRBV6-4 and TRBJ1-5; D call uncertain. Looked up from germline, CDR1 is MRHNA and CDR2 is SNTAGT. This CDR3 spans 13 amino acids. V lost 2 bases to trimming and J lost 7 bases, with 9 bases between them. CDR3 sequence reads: CASSDRPNQPQHF. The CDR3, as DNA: TGTGCCAGCAGTGACAGGCCCAACCAGCCCCAGCATTTT.